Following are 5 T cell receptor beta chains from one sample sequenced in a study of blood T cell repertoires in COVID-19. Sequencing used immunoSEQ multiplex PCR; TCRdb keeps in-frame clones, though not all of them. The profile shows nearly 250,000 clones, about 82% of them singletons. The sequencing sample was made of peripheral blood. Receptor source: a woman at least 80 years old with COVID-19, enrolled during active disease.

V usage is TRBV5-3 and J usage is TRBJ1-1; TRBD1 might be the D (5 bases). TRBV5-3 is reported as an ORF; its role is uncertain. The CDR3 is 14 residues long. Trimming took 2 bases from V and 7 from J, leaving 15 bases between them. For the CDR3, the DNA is TGTGCCAGAAGCTTAGGAGGGAGTAGGGGTGAAGCTTTCTTT. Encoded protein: CARSLGGSRGEAFF.

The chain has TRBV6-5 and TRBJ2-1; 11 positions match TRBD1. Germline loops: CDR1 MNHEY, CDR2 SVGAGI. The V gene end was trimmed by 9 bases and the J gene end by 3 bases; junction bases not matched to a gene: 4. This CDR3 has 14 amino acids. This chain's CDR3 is CASRTGGNYNEQFF. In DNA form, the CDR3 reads TGTGCCAGTAGGACAGGGGGCAACTACAATGAGCAGTTCTTC.

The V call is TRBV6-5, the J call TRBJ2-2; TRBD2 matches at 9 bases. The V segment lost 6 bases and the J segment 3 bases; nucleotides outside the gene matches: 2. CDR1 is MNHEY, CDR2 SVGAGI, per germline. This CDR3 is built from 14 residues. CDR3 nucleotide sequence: TGTGCCAGCAGCCGGACTAGCGACACCGGGGAGCTGTTTTTT. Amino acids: CASSRTSDTGELFF.

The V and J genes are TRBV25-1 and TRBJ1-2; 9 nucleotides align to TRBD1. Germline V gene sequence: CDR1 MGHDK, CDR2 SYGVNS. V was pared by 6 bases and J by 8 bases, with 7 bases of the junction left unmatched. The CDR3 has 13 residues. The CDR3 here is CASSRQGVLGYTF. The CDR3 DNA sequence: TGTGCCAGCAGCAGACAGGGGGTCTTAGGCTACACCTTC.

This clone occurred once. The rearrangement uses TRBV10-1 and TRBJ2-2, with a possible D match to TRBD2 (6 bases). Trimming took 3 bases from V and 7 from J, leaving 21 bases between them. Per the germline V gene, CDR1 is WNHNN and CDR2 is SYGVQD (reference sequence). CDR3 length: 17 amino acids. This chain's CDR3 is CASSDRIAAPYGGELFF. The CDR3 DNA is TGCGCCAGCAGTGACAGAATAGCGGCTCCGTACGGCGGGGAGCTGTTTTTT.